The sequence of this T cell receptor beta chain was determined in a study of Ad26.COV2.S vaccination and SARS-CoV-2 variants. About the research overall: Vaccine-arm donor from the placebo-controlled COV1001 Ad26.COV2.S trial. Once or twice, 56 days apart, Ad26.COV2.S was delivered intramuscularly. Study results and limitations: Vaccine recipients showed a spike-specific TCR breadth that was higher than in placebo recipients.

Treatment meaning: 15 to 20 received Ad26.COV2.S at low or high dose, single or two shots; five or six received placebo; per-sample allocation not given. At day 63 after the first vaccine or placebo injection, samples were drawn. Wuhan-strain SARS-CoV-2 spike was expressed by the Ad26 vector that made up the vaccine. TCRdb's copy holds only in-frame clones and misses some; the assay was immunoSEQ multiplex PCR. The sample records some 250,000 clones, 85% to 90% being singletons. On this clone: Its antigen is unidentified.

The CDR3 is 15 amino acids. Germline trimming cut 4 bases from V and 0 bases from J; bases unmatched to any gene: 5. Germline CDR1 and CDR2: SGHAT and FQNNGV. The source is a person between 18 and 59 years old who received the Ad26.COV2.S COVID-19 vaccine or a placebo. The V call is TRBV11-2, the J call TRBJ2-5; 7 nucleotides align to TRBD1. This specimen was peripheral blood, taken in a trial of Ad26.COV2.S vaccine versus placebo. CDR3 coding DNA: TGTGCCAGCAGCTCGGAGACAGGGCACCAAGAGACCCAGTACTTC. Translated: CASSSETGHQETQYF.